These 20 T cell receptor beta chains came from one sample sequenced in a study of CD4+ T cells in melanoma. Profiling relied on immunoSEQ multiplex PCR, and the TCRdb table lists in-frame clones only, not all of them. The top ten hold over 1.5% of the sample, which has about 140,000 clones, nearly 95% seen once. Receptors were obtained from a human donor with melanoma.

The chain uses TRBV18 and TRBJ2-3, with D possibly being TRBD2 (7 bases). This CDR3 contains 16 residues. Germline CDR1 and CDR2: KGHSH and LQKENI. The V end lost 5 bases, the J end lost 0 bases, and 15 bases lay between the germline ends. The CDR3 reads CASSDSGGRSTDTQYF. The CDR3 nucleotides are TGTGCCAGCTCAGACTCGGGGGGCCGGAGCACAGATACGCAGTATTTT.

V and J are TRBV5-1 and TRBJ1-2, with 8 nucleotides matching TRBD1. The CDR3 has 16 amino acids. J was trimmed by 1 base and V by 4 bases; bases with no gene match: 9. Germline V gives CDR1 SGHRS, CDR2 YFSETQ. CDR3 region: CASSPEGRGHNYGYTF. CDR3 DNA: TGCGCCAGCAGCCCGGAGGGCAGGGGGCATAACTATGGCTACACCTTC.

The chain recombines TRBV9 with TRBJ1-1; D unresolved. CDR1 SGDLS and CDR2 YYNGEE come from the germline V gene. V was clipped by 4 bases and J by 5 bases, with 18 bases between them. The CDR3 contains 15 residues. The CDR3 region is CASSPRALRATEAFF. In DNA form, the CDR3 reads TGTGCCAGCAGCCCCCGGGCCTTAAGGGCGACTGAAGCTTTCTTT.

The V gene is TRBV13, the J gene TRBJ2-2, with 7 bases matching TRBD1. V gave up 4 bases and J gave up 4 bases; unmatched junction bases: 15. The CDR3 loop spans 18 amino acids. Germline CDR1 and CDR2: PRHDT and FYEKMQ (reference sequence). The CDR3: CASSYLNLDRVVTGELFF. Here the CDR3 DNA reads TGTGCCAGCAGCTACCTGAACCTCGACAGGGTGGTCACCGGGGAGCTGTTTTTT.

The chain is built from TRBV5-1 and TRBJ1-2; D is undetermined. Between the trimmed V and J ends, which lost 4 bases and 4 bases, there was a span of 20 bases. CDR1 is SGHRS and CDR2 is YFSETQ in the germline V gene. The CDR3 sequence is 16 residues long. CDR3 sequence reads: CASSQYTPETGYGYTF. The CDR3 bases are TGCGCCAGCAGCCAGTACACCCCAGAAACGGGCTATGGCTACACCTTC.

The chain uses TRBV7-6 and TRBJ2-3; no clear D gene. Germline V gene data show CDR1 as SGHVS and CDR2 as FNYEAQ. With 2 bases removed from V and 2 bases from J, the gap between germline ends came to 11 bases. CDR3 length: 15 amino acids. The CDR3 bases are TGTGCCAGCAGCTTAAACCCAGACCACACAGATACGCAGTATTTT. Amino acids: CASSLNPDHTDTQYF.

The genes are TRBV7-2 and TRBJ1-2; D remains unclear. This CDR3 region has 15 residues. V was trimmed by 6 bases and J by 1 base, leaving 15 bases between them. Germline V gives CDR1 SGHTA, CDR2 FQGNSA. CDR3 protein: CASSFAWGGNYGYTF. CDR3 sequence (DNA): TGTGCCAGCAGTTTCGCCTGGGGAGGTAACTATGGCTACACCTTC.

V usage is TRBV6-5 and J usage is TRBJ1-3; D is uncertain. Germline CDR1 MNHEY, CDR2 SVGAGI. This CDR3 spans 15 amino acids. Trimming left V 0 bases short and J 0 bases short, with 6 bases between. The chain's CDR3 is CASSYSATSGNTIYF. CDR3 DNA: TGTGCCAGCAGTTACTCGGCAACCTCTGGAAACACCATATATTTT.

The chain carries TRBV25-1 and TRBJ1-6, with TRBD1 matching 9 bases. Germline trimming cut 1 base from V and 10 bases from J; bases unmatched to any gene: 11. Germline loops: CDR1 MGHDK, CDR2 SYGVNS. This CDR3 region has 17 residues. CDR3 in DNA: TGTGCCAGCAGTGAATCCCGCGGGACAGGGTTTGGGTCACCCCTCCACTTT. Encoded protein: CASSESRGTGFGSPLHF. The complete variable domain, with remaining parts taken from reference TRBV25-1 and TRBJ1-6, reads EADIYQTPRYLVIGTGKKITLECSQTMGHDKMYWYQQDPGMELHLIHYSYGVNSTEKGDLSSESTVSRIRTEHFPLTLESARPSHTSQYLCASSESRGTGFGSPLHFGNGTRLTVT.

The chain combines TRBV6-1 with TRBJ1-1; D might be TRBD1 (5 bases). Germline values: CDR1 MNHNS, CDR2 SASEGT. The CDR3 contains 15 residues. V gave up 6 bases and J gave up 1 base, with 15 bases separating them. CDR3 DNA: TGTGCCAGCAGCGCGGCGGGGACGCCGAACACTGAAGCTTTCTTT. Encoded protein: CASSAAGTPNTEAFF.

This sequence joins TRBV5-1 and TRBJ2-3; D gene ambiguous. Germline V lookup: CDR1 SGHRS, CDR2 YFSETQ. V lost 5 bases to trimming and J lost 4 bases, with 5 bases between them. CDR3 length equals 11 residues. In DNA form, the CDR3 reads TGCGCCAGCAGTTCCTCAGATACGCAGTATTTT. It encodes CASSSSDTQYF.

This clone appeared once. V is TRBV11-2 and J is TRBJ2-1, with D possibly being TRBD2 (6 bases). The CDR3 is 16 amino acids. From germline, CDR1 is SGHAT and CDR2 FQNNGV. The V end lost 1 base, the J end lost 8 bases, and 18 bases lay between the germline ends. CDR3 sequence reads: CASSLGGLLRGDEQFF. The CDR3 nucleotides are TGTGCCAGCAGCTTAGGGGGTTTGCTGCGGGGCGATGAGCAGTTCTTC.

This clone was picked up a small number of times. The V and J genes are TRBV7-2 and TRBJ1-1; no clear D. Germline assignment: CDR1 SGHTA and CDR2 FQGNSA. The CDR3 spans 14 residues. V lost 0 bases and J 7 bases, leaving 12 bases between the germline ends. The DNA for the CDR3 is TGTGCCAGCAGCTTAGCTGTGAGTAAGTTTGAAGCTTTCTTT. It translates to CASSLAVSKFEAFF.

The V and J genes are TRBV7-3 and TRBJ1-1, with TRBD1 as a possible D gene (6 bases). The CDR3 extends over 15 amino acids. Looked up from germline, CDR1 is SGHTA and CDR2 is FQGTGA. V was pared by 5 bases and J by 5 bases, with 18 bases between. CDR3 in amino acids: CASSSGTTRETEAFF. The CDR3 DNA reads as TGTGCCAGCAGCAGCGGGACAACTAGAGAGACTGAAGCTTTCTTT.

V usage is TRBV9 and J usage is TRBJ1-4; 8 nucleotides line up with TRBD1. Germline V gives CDR1 SGDLS, CDR2 YYNGEE. The CDR3 length is 14 residues. V lost 0 bases, J lost 5 bases, and 0 bases stayed unmatched. CDR3 loop: CASSVAGGNEKLFF. Written as DNA, the CDR3 is TGTGCCAGCAGCGTAGCAGGGGGCAATGAAAAACTGTTTTTT.

The V call is TRBV27, the J call TRBJ2-5, with 10 bases lining up with TRBD2. V lost 3 bases and J lost 7; bases outside the gene matches: 11. Germline values: CDR1 MNHEY, CDR2 SMNVEV (reference sequence). This CDR3 has 16 amino acids. The CDR3 reads CASSLGVAGGGVTQYF. The CDR3 DNA sequence: TGTGCCAGCAGTTTGGGGGTAGCGGGGGGCGGGGTGACCCAGTACTTC.

The chain is built from TRBV5-1 and TRBJ1-1; tentatively, D is TRBD1 (6 bases). Germline V gene lookup returns CDR1 SGHRS and CDR2 YFSETQ. With 4 bases removed from V and 7 bases from J, the gap between germline ends came to 14 bases. The CDR3 has 13 amino acids. The DNA of the CDR3 is TGCGCCAGCAGCGAGGGGGGTGGCGGTGAAGCTTTCTTT. This gives the protein CASSEGGGGEAFF. The complete variable domain, with remaining parts taken from reference TRBV5-1 and TRBJ1-1, reads KAGVTQTPRYLIKTRGQQVTLSCSPISGHRSVSWYQQTPGQGLQFLFEYFSETQRNKGNFPGRFSGRQFSNSRSEMNVSTLELGDSALYLCASSEGGGGEAFFGQGTRLTVV.

This rearrangement joins TRBV9 to TRBJ1-2; no clear D gene. The V and J ends lost 1 base and 2 bases respectively, with 24 bases between them. CDR1 is SGDLS and CDR2 is YYNGEE in the germline V gene. CDR3 length equals 19 residues. The CDR3 DNA reads as TGTGCCAGCAGCGTAATCCACGAGGGAATGGGCCAGTCGAACTATGGCTACACCTTC. It translates to CASSVIHEGMGQSNYGYTF.

The chain employs TRBV18 and TRBJ2-7; D not resolved. The CDR3 has 15 amino acids. The germline gives CDR1 KGHSH, CDR2 LQKENI. The V end lost 3 bases, the J end lost 2 bases, and 14 bases lay between the germline ends. CDR3 region: CASSPPHRNPYEQYF. CDR3 sequence (DNA): TGTGCCAGCTCACCCCCTCACCGGAACCCCTACGAGCAGTACTTC.

V gene TRBV20-1 combines with J gene TRBJ2-1; no clear D. CDR1 and CDR2 from the germline V gene are DFQATT and SNEGSKA (reference sequence). The CDR3 spans 10 residues. With 8 bases removed from V and 10 bases from J, the gap between germline ends came to 12 bases. The CDR3 nucleotides are TGCAGTTGTGTCAGAAACGAGCAGTTCTTC. Its protein product is CSCVRNEQFF.